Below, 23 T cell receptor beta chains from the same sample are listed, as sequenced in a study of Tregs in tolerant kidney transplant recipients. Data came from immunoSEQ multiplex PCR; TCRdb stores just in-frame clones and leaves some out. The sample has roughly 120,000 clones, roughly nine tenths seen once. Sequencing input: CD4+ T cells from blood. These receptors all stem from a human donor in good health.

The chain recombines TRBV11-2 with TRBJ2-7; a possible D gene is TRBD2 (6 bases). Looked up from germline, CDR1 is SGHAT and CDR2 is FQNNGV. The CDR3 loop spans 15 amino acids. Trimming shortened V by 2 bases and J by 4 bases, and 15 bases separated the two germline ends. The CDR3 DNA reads TGTGCCAGCAGCTTAAGCCCAGCGGGCCAATACGAGCAGTACTTC. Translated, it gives CASSLSPAGQYEQYF.

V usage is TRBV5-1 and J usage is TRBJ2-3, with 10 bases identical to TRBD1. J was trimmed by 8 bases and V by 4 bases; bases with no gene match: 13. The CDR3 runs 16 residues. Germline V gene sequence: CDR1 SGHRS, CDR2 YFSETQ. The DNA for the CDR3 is TGCGCCAGCAGCCGGGGCGGACAGGGGGACCTGGGTACGCAGTATTTT. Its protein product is CASSRGGQGDLGTQYF. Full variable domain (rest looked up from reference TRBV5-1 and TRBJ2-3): KAGVTQTPRYLIKTRGQQVTLSCSPISGHRSVSWYQQTPGQGLQFLFEYFSETQRNKGNFPGRFSGRQFSNSRSEMNVSTLELGDSALYLCASSRGGQGDLGTQYFGPGTRLTVL.

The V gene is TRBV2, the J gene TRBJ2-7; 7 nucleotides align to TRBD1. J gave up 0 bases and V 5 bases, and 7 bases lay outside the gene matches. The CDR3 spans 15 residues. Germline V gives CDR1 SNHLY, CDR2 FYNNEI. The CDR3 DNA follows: TGTGCCAGCAGTCCCGACAGGGCCATCTCCTACGAGCAGTACTTC. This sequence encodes CASSPDRAISYEQYF.

The CDR3 nucleotides are TGCAGCGTTCACCCCCAGGGGGAGAGCACTGAAGCTTTCTTT. Translating gives CSVHPQGESTEAFF. V is TRBV29-1 and J is TRBJ1-1; 7 bases fit TRBD1. The CDR3 is 14 amino acids. V trimming: 5 bases; J trimming: 4 bases; junction bases outside the gene matches: 10. Germline loops: CDR1 SQVTM, CDR2 ANQGSEA.

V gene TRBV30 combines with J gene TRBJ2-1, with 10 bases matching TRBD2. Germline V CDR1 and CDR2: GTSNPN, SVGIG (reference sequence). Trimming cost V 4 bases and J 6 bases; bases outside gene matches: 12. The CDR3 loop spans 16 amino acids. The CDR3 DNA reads TGTGCCTGGAAGAGGCTAGCGGGAGCCAGTTTCAATGAGCAGTTCTTC. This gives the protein CAWKRLAGASFNEQFF.

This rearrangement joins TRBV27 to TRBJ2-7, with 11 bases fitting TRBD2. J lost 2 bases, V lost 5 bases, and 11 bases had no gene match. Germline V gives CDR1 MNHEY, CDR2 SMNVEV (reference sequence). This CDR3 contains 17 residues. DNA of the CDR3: TGTGCCAGCAGTCCACAGTATCTAGCGGGGGGCACCTACGAGCAGTACTTC. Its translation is CASSPQYLAGGTYEQYF.

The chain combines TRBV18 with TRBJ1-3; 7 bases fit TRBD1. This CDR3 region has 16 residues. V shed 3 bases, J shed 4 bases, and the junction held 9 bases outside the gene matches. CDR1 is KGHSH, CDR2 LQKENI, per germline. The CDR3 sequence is CASSPQQGDGGNTIYF. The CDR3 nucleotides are TGTGCCAGCTCACCCCAGCAGGGGGATGGCGGAAACACCATATATTTT.

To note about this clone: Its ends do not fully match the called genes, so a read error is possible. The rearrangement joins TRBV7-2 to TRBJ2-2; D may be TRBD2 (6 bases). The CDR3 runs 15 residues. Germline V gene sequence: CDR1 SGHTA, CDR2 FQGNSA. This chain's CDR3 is CASSSVLANTGGLFF. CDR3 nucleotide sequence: TGTGCCAGCAGCTCCGTTCTAGCCAACACCGGGGGGCTGTTTTTT. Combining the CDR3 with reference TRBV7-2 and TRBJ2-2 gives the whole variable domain GAGVSQSPSNKVTEKGKDVELRCDPISGHTALYWYRQSLGQGLEFLIYFQGNSAPDKSGLPSDRFSAERTGGSVSTLTIQRTQQEDSAVYLCASSSVLANTGGLFFGEGSRLTVL.

The CDR3 nucleotides are TGTGCCACCAGCAGAGATACGGGAGTGGAATACTTC. Amino acids: CATSRDTGVEYF. V gene TRBV15 combines with J gene TRBJ2-7, with TRBD2 as a possible D gene (6 bases). This CDR3 is 12 amino acids long. Trimming left V 0 bases short and J 13 bases short, with 13 bases between. From germline, CDR1 is LNHNV and CDR2 YYDKDF (reference sequence).

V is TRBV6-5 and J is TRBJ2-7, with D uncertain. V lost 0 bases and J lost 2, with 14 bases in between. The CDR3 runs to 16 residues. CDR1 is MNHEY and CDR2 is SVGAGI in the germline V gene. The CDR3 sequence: CASSYSWQVPTYEQYF. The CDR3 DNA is TGTGCCAGCAGTTACTCGTGGCAGGTCCCGACCTACGAGCAGTACTTC.

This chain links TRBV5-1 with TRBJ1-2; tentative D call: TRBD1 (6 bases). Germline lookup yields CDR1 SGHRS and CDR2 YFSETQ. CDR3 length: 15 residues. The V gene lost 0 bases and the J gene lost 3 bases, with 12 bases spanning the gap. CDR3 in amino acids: CASSLVSGVDYGYTF. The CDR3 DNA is TGCGCCAGCAGCTTGGTATCAGGGGTGGACTATGGCTACACCTTC.

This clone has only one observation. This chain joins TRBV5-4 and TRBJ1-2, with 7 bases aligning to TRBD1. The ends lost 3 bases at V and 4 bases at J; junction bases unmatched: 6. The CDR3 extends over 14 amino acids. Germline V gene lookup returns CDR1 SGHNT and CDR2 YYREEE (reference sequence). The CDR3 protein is CASSSPRDSYGYTF. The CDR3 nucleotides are TGTGCCAGCAGCTCCCCCCGGGACAGCTATGGCTACACCTTC.

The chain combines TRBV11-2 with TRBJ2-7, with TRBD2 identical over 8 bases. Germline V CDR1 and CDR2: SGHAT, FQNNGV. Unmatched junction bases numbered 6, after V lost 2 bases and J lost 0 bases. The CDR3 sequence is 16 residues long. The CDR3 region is CASSLSGGLGSYEQYF. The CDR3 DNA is TGTGCCAGCAGCTTAAGCGGGGGACTAGGCTCCTACGAGCAGTACTTC.

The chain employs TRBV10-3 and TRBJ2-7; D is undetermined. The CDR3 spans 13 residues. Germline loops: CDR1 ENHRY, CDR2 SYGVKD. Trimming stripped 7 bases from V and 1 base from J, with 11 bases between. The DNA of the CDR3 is TGTGCCATCACACCCGGGCCTTCCTACGAGCAGTACTTC. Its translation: CAITPGPSYEQYF.

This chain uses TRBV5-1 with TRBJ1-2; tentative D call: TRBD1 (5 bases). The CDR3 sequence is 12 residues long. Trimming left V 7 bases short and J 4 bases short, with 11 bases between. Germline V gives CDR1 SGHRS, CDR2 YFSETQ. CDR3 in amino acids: CASGQGSYGYTF. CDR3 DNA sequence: TGCGCCAGCGGGCAGGGCTCCTATGGCTACACCTTC.

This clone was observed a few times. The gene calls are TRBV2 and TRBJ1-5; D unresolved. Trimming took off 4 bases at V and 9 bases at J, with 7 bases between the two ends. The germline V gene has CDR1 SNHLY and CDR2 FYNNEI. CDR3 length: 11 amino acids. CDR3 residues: CASSVTWPQHF. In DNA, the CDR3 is TGTGCCAGCAGTGTAACTTGGCCCCAGCATTTT. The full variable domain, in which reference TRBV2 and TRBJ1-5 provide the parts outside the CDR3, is EPEVTQTPSHQVTQMGQEVILRCVPISNHLYFYWYRQILGQKVEFLVSFYNNEISEKSEIFDDQFSVERPDGSNFTLKIRSTKLEDSAMYFCASSVTWPQHFGDGTRLSIL.

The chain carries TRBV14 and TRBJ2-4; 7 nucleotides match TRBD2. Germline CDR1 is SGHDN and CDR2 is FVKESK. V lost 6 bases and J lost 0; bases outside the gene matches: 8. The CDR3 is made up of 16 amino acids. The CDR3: CASRGSGGGAKNIQYF. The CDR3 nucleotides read TGTGCCAGCAGAGGCTCCGGCGGGGGAGCCAAAAACATTCAGTACTTC.

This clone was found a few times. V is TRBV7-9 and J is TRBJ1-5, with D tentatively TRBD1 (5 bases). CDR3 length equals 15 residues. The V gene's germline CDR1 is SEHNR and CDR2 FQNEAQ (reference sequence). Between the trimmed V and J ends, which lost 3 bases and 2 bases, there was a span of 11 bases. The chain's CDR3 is CASSLGGSGNQPQHF. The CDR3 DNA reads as TGTGCCAGCAGCTTGGGGGGTAGCGGCAATCAGCCCCAGCATTTT.

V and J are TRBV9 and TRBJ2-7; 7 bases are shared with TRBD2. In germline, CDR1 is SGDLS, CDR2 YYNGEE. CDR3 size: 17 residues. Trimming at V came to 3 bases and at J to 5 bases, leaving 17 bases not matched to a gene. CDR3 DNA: TGTGCCAGCAGCGCCCAGGGCTTCGCGGGGGAAACCGACGAGCAGTACTTC. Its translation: CASSAQGFAGETDEQYF. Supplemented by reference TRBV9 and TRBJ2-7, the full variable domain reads DSGVTQTPKHLITATGQRVTLRCSPRSGDLSVYWYQQSLDQGLQFLIQYYNGEERAKGNILERFSAQQFPDLHSELNLSSLELGDSALYFCASSAQGFAGETDEQYFGPGTRLTVT.

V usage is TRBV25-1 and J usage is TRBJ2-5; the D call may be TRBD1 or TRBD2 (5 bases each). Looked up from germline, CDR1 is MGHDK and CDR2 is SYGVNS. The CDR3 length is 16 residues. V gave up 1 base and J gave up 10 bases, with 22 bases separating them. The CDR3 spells CASSESGSGRGVSQYF. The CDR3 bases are TGTGCCAGCAGTGAATCAGGGAGCGGTCGGGGCGTGAGCCAGTACTTC.

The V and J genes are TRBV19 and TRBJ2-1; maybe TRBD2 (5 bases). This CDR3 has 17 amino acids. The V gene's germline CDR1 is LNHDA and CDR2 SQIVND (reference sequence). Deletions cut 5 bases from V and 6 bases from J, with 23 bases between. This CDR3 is CASSLPGLFLTINEQFF. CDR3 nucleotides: TGTGCCAGTAGTCTTCCTGGACTTTTCCTAACTATCAATGAGCAGTTCTTC. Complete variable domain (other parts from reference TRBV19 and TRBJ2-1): DGGITQSPKYLFRKEGQNVTLSCEQNLNHDAMYWYRQDPGQGLRLIYYSQIVNDFQKGDIAEGYSVSREKKESFPLTVTSAQKNPTAFYLCASSLPGLFLTINEQFFGPGTRLTVL.

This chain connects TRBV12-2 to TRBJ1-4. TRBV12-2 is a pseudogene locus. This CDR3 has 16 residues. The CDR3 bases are TGTGCAAGTCGCTTAGTAGGACGGGCAACTAATGAAAAACTGTTTTTT. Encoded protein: CASRLVGRATNEKLFF.

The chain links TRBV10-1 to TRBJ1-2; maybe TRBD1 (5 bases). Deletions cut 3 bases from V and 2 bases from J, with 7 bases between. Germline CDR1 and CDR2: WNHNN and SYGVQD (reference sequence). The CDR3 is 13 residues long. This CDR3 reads CASSDSGNYGYTF. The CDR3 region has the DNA TGCGCCAGCAGTGATTCAGGGAACTATGGCTACACCTTC.